This T cell receptor beta chain was sequenced in a study of T cell changes during pregnancy in multiple sclerosis (dated by TCRdb to between 2018 and 2021). Looking at the study overall: In women with multiple sclerosis, the researchers looked at how the T cell repertoire shifted as pregnancy progressed.

The method behind the library was the immunoSEQ multiplex PCR assay. In its TCRdb copy, this immuneACCESS table keeps in-frame sequences only and misses some clones. Where compared with another copy, unresolved V genes explain less than half of these, and the others have no known cause. Within this sample are some 80,000 clones, with roughly 93% of them counted one time only. The ten largest clones represent about 0.93% of the sample. The germline V gene (reference sequence) yields SEHNR for CDR1 and FQNEAQ for CDR2. Cut back by 2 bases and 6 bases, the V and J ends lie 13 bases apart. The CDR3 numbers 15 residues from cysteine through phenylalanine. Here the CDR3 DNA is all that survives: 45 bases in frame from base 1. In the case of this clone: This receptor's antigen is unknown. Base-call qualities are not available, and no considerably larger clone is one nucleotide away.

The receptor chain draws on TRBV7-9 and TRBJ2-2; the D segment could be TRBD2, given 5 matching bases. The starting material was peripheral blood, obtained in the first trimester of pregnancy. The sequence derives from a female donor with multiple sclerosis, enrolled in a pregnancy study. CDR3 sequence: CASSLSTRVSGELFF. Read as DNA, the sequence is TGTGCCAGCAGCTTAAGTACGAGGGTGTCCGGGGAGCTGTTTTTT. Outside the CDR3, residues come from the reference TRBV7-9 and TRBJ2-2 proteins, so the full variable domain is: DTGVSQNPRHKITKRGQNVTFRCDPISEHNRLYWYRQTLGQGPEFLTYFQNEAQLEKSRLLSDRFSAERPKGSFSTLEIQRTEQGDSAMYLCASSLSTRVSGELFFGEGSRLTVL.